Listed here are 5 T cell receptor beta chains from one sample, sequenced in a study of identical twins. TCRdb re-derived calls from the 5' RACE reads in MiXCR, one entry per CDR3 protein. The data contain 450,000 or so distinct CDR3 sequences, 20% to 25% of them singletons. The sample also formed part of further work on T cells expressing NK-cell markers.

Source material: CD4+ T cells sorted from blood. The receptors here all came from a woman between 18 and 29 years old in good health.

The rearrangement links TRBV5-1 to TRBJ2-2; 7 nucleotides match TRBD2. The length of the CDR3 is 15 residues. Unmatched junction bases numbered 9, after V lost 4 bases and J lost 6 bases. Germline V lookup: CDR1 SGHRS, CDR2 YFSETQ. DNA of the CDR3: TGCGCCAGCAGCGGGACCCGACTAGCCGCCGGGGAGCTGTTTTTT. As protein: CASSGTRLAAGELFF.

The rearrangement joins TRBV20-1 to TRBJ2-5; TRBD2 is a possible D gene (6 bases). CDR3 length: 12 amino acids. Germline V gene sequence: CDR1 DFQATT, CDR2 SNEGSKA (reference sequence). Trimming took off 5 bases at V and 4 bases at J, with 11 bases between the two ends. Written as DNA, the CDR3 is TGCAGTGCTGGGAGGCCGGGAGAGACCCAGTACTTC. Translation gives CSAGRPGETQYF.

The chain combines TRBV6-5 with TRBJ1-2; 10 positions agree with TRBD1. Germline assignment: CDR1 MNHEY and CDR2 SVGAGI. Trimming removed 2 bases from V and 8 bases from J; junction bases left unmatched: 8. The CDR3 is 15 residues long. CDR3 region: CASSYGTGDRRGYTF. CDR3 DNA sequence: TGTGCCAGCAGTTACGGGACAGGGGATAGGCGCGGCTACACCTTC.

The chain has TRBV29-1 and TRBJ2-3; no reliable D call. CDR1 and CDR2 from the germline V gene are SQVTM and ANQGSEA. The length of the CDR3 is 12 residues. Trimming removed 4 bases at V and 2 bases at J, with 7 bases between. The DNA of the CDR3 is TGCAGCGTTGTGTATTACACAGATACGCAGTATTTT. This sequence encodes CSVVYYTDTQYF.

This clonotype turned up a few times. The chain recombines TRBV30 with TRBJ2-1; 12 bases map to TRBD2. Germline V gene sequence: CDR1 GTSNPN, CDR2 SVGIG (reference sequence). The CDR3 length is 12 residues. Trimming cost V 2 bases and J 14 bases; bases outside gene matches: 4. Here the CDR3 DNA reads TGTGCCTGGAGTAGACTAGCGGGAGTCGAGTTCTTC. Its translation is CAWSRLAGVEFF.